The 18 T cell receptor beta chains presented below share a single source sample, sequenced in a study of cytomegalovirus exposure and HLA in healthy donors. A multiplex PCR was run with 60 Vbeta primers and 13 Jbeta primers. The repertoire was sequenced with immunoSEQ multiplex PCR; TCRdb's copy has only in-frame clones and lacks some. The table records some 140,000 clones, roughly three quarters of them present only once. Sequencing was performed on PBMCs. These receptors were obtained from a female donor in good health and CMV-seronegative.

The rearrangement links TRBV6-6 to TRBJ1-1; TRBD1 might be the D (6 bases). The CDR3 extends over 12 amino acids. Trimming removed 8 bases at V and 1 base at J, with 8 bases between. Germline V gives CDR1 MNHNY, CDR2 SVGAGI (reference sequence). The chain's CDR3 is CASGTPNTEAFF. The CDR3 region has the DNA TGTGCCAGCGGGACACCGAACACTGAAGCTTTCTTT.

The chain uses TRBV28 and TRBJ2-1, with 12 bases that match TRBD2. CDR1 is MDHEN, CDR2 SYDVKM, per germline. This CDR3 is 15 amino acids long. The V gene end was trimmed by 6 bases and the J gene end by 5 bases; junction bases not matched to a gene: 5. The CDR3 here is CASSPTSGGNNEQFF. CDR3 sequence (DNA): TGTGCCAGCAGCCCCACTAGCGGGGGGAACAATGAGCAGTTCTTC.

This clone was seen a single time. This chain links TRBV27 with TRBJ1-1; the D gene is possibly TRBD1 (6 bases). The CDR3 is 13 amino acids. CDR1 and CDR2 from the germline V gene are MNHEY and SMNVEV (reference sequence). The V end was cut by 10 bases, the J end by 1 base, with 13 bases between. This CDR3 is CAIKKDRNTEAFF. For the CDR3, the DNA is TGTGCCATCAAAAAGGACAGGAACACTGAAGCTTTCTTT.

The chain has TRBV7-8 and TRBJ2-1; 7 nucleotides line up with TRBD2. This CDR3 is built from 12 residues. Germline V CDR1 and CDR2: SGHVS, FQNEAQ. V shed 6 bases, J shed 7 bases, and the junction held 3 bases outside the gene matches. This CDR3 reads CASRRGVNEQFF. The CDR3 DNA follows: TGTGCCAGCAGACGGGGGGTGAATGAGCAGTTCTTC.

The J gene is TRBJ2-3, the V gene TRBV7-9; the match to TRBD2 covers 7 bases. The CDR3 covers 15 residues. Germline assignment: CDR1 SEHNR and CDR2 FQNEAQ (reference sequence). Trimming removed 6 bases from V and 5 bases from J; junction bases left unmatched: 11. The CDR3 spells CASRQAGSLRDTQYF. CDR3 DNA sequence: TGTGCCAGCAGGCAAGCGGGGAGCCTTCGAGATACGCAGTATTTT.

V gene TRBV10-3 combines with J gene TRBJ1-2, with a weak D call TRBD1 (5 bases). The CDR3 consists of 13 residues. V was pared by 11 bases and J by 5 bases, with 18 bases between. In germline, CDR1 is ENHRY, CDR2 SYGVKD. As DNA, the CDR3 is TGTGCCTCCTCCGACAGAAAGGTTTATGGCTACACCTTC. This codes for CASSDRKVYGYTF.

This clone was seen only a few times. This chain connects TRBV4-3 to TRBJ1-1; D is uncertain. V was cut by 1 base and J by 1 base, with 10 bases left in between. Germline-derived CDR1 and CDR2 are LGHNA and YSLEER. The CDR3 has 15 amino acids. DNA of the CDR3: TGCGCCAGCAGCCAAGGAGGGCTCCCGAACACTGAAGCTTTCTTT. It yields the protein CASSQGGLPNTEAFF.

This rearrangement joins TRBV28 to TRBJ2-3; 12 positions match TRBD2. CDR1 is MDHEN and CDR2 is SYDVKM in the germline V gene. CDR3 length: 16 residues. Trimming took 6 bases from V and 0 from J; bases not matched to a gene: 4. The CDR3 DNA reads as TGTGCCAGCAGCCCGACTAGCGGGAGTAGCACAGATACGCAGTATTTT. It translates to CASSPTSGSSTDTQYF.

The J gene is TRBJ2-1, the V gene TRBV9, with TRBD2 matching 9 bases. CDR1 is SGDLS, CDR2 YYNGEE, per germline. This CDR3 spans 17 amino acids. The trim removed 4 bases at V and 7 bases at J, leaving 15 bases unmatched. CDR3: CASSPRGGGGQVNEQFF. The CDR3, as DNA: TGTGCCAGCAGCCCCCGTGGCGGGGGGGGCCAGGTGAATGAGCAGTTCTTC. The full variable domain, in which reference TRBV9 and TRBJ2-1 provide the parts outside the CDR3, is DSGVTQTPKHLITATGQRVTLRCSPRSGDLSVYWYQQSLDQGLQFLIQYYNGEERAKGNILERFSAQQFPDLHSELNLSSLELGDSALYFCASSPRGGGGQVNEQFFGPGTRLTVL.

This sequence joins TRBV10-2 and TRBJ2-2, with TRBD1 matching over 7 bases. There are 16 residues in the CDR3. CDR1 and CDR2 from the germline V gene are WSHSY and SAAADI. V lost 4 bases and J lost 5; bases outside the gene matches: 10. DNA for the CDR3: TGCGCCAGCAGTGGAGGGGGCCGCAGCGGAACCGGGGAGCTGTTTTTT. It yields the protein CASSGGGRSGTGELFF.

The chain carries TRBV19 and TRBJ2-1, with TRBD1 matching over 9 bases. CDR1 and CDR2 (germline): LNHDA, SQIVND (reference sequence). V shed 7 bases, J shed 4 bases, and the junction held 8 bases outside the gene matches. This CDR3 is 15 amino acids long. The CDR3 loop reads CASTATGTGYNEQFF. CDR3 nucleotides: TGTGCCAGTACAGCAACCGGGACAGGGTACAATGAGCAGTTCTTC.

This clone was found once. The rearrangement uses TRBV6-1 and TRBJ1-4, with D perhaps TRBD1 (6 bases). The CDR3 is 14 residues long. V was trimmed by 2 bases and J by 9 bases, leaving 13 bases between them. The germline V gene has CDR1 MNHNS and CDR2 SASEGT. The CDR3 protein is CASSETPQGKKLFF. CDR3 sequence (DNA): TGTGCCAGCAGTGAAACCCCCCAGGGGAAAAAACTGTTTTTT.

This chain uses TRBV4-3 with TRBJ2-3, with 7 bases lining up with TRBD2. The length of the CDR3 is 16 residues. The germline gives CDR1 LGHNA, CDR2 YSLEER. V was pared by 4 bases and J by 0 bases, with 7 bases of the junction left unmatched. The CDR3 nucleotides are TGCGCCAGCAGCCTCATGGACGGGGGGAGCACAGATACGCAGTATTTT. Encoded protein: CASSLMDGGSTDTQYF.

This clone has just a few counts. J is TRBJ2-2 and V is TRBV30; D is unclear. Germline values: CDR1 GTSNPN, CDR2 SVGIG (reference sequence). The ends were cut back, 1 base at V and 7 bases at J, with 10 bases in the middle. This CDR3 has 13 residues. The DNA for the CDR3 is TGTGCCTGGAGTGGGCGGTCCCACGGGGAGCTGTTTTTT. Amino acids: CAWSGRSHGELFF.

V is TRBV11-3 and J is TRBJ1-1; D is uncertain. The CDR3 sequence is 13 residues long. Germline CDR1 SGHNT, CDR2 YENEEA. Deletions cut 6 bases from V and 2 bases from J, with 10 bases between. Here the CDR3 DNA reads TGTGCCAGCAGTCCCAGACAAAACACTGAAGCTTTCTTT. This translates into CASSPRQNTEAFF.

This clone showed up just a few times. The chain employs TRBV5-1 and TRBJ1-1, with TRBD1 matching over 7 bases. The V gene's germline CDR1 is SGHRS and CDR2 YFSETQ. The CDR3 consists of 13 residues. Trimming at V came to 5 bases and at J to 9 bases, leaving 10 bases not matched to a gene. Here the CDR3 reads CASRDRQGHKAFF. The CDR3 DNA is TGCGCCAGCAGGGATAGACAGGGTCACAAAGCTTTCTTT.

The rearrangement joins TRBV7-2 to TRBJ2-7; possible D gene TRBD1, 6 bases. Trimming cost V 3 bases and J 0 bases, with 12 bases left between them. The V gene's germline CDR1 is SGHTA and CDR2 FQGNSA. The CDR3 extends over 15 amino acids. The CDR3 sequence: CASSLAQGLSYEQYF. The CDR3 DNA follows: TGTGCCAGCAGCTTGGCACAGGGTCTCTCCTACGAGCAGTACTTC.

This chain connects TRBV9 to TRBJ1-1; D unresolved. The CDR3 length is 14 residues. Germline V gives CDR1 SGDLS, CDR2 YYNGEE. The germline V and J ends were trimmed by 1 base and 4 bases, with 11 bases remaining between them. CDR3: CASSVQNHGTEAFF. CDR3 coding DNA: TGTGCCAGCAGCGTACAAAACCACGGCACTGAAGCTTTCTTT.